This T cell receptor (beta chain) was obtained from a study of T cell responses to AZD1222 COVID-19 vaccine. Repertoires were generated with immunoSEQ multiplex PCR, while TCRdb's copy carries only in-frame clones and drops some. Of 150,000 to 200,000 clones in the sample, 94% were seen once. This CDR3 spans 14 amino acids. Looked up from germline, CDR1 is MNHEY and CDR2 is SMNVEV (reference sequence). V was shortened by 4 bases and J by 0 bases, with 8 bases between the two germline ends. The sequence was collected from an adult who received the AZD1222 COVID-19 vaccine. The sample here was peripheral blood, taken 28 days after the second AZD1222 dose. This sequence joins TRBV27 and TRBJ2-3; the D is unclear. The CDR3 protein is CASSSRPSTDTQYF. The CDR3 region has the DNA TGTGCCAGCAGTTCCCGCCCTAGCACAGATACGCAGTATTTT.